The clone carrying this TCR beta chain has more than one count but fewer than ten. What it binds is unknown. The same CDR3 also results from other DNA sequences found in this sample. The PCR was carried out with 60 Vbeta primers and 13 Jbeta primers. TCRdb's table, derived via immunoSEQ multiplex PCR, lists solely in-frame clones and lacks some. The sample shows some 150,000 clones, 65% to 85% of them seen only once. This entry comes from a study of cytomegalovirus exposure and HLA in healthy donors. Study at large: Early on, a data release was issued that held 80 million or so unique TCRs from HLA-typed donors. Whole-study findings and limits: V segments that were indistinguishable, TRBV6-2 and TRBV6-3 among them, were omitted from analysis. In a later analysis, a missense DCLRE1C variant was linked to TCR beta V- and J-gene trimming. A further, later analysis showed that HLA-associated TCR beta chains (compared with equally common others) were more clonally expanded.

CDR1 and CDR2 (germline): SNHLY, FYNNEI. This CDR3 is 16 amino acids long. Trimming cost V 5 bases and J 0 bases, with 17 bases left between them. The clonotype originates from a woman aged 40 to 50 in good health and CMV-seropositive. Sequencing was carried out using PBMCs. J is TRBJ2-7 and V is TRBV2; a possible D gene is TRBD2 (6 bases). The CDR3, as DNA: TGTGCCAGCAGTCGGCTGGCGGGACCGAGCTCCTACGAGCAGTACTTC. Translated: CASSRLAGPSSYEQYF.